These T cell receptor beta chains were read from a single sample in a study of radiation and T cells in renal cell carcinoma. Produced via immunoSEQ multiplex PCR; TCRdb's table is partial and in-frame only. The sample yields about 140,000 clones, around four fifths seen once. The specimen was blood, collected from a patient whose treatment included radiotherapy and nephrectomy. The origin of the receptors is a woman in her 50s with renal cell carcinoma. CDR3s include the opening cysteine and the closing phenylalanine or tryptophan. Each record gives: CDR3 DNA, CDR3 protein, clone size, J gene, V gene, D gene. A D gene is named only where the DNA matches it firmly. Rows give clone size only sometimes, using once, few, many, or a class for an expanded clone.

TGTGCCAGCAGCTTTTCCGGGGGCTACAATAATTCACCCCTCCACTTT | CASSFSGGYNNSPLHF | NA | TRBJ1-6 | TRBV7-9 | NA
TGTGCCAGCAGCTTAATGGAGGGGACGTGGGAGACCCAGTACTTC | CASSLMEGTWETQYF | NA | TRBJ2-5 | TRBV7-2 | NA
TGTGCCAGCAGACTGTCAGGTAATAGCAATCAGCCCCAGCATTTT | CASRLSGNSNQPQHF | NA | TRBJ1-5 | TRBV6-6 | NA
TGCGCCAGCAGCCCTACCGAAGGACAGGGAGGGGATGGCTACACCTTC | CASSPTEGQGGDGYTF | once | TRBJ1-2 | TRBV5-1 | TRBD1
TGTGCCAGCAGCTTAGCCAGGGGGCAGGCTGAAGCTTTCTTT | CASSLARGQAEAFF | NA | TRBJ1-1 | TRBV7-2 | TRBD1
TGCAGTGCTCCGTGGGGGGAGACCCAGTACTTC | CSAPWGETQYF | NA | TRBJ2-5 | TRBV20-1 | NA
TGCGCCAGCAGCGCCAAAACAGGGTCGACCGAGCAGTACTTC | CASSAKTGSTEQYF | many | TRBJ2-7 | TRBV5-1 | NA
TGTGCCACCGAGCCGAATAGCGGGAGGGCCGGGGAGCTGTTTTTT | CATEPNSGRAGELFF | NA | TRBJ2-2 | TRBV10-3 | TRBD2
TGTGCCAGCAGCCGGGACAGCTATAGCAATCAGCCCCAGCATTTT | CASSRDSYSNQPQHF | NA | TRBJ1-5 | TRBV7-9 | TRBD1
TGTGCCAGCAGCCCCGGGAGCGGGAGCTCCTACGAGCAGTACTTC | CASSPGSGSSYEQYF | NA | TRBJ2-7 | TRBV5-6 | TRBD2
TGCGCCAGCAGTCCCCGGGACGGCTACAATGAGCAGTTCTTC | CASSPRDGYNEQFF | few | TRBJ2-1 | TRBV10-1 | NA
TGTGCCAGCAGCGCGGCAGTAAGCAATCAGCCCCAGCATTTT | CASSAAVSNQPQHF | NA | TRBJ1-5 | TRBV9 | NA
TGTGCCATCAACAATGACAGGGACCGGGAGACCCAGTACTTC | CAINNDRDRETQYF | NA | TRBJ2-5 | TRBV10-3 | TRBD1
TGTGCCTGGAGTGTAAAGCGGGGTGGGGCAGATACGCAGTATTTT | CAWSVKRGGADTQYF | NA | TRBJ2-3 | TRBV30 | TRBD2
TGTGCCAGCAGCTTAGGACAGGGGGGTTCCTACGAGCAGTACTTC | CASSLGQGGSYEQYF | NA | TRBJ2-7 | TRBV7-9 | TRBD1
TGTGCTAGTGGCCGAGACATAAAATACGAGCAGTACTTC | CASGRDIKYEQYF | NA | TRBJ2-7 | TRBV12-5 | NA
TGTGCCAGTAGTGATCCTGCTAGCAATCAGCCCCAGCATTTT | CASSDPASNQPQHF | NA | TRBJ1-5 | TRBV19 | NA
TGTGCCAGCAGCGCGACGACTAGCGGTACCCTATCAGAGCAGTTCTTC | CASSATTSGTLSEQFF | NA | TRBJ2-1 | TRBV9 | TRBD2
TGCGCCAGCAGCCCGGAGGCGGGAAGACGATACGAGCAGTACTTC | CASSPEAGRRYEQYF | NA | TRBJ2-7 | TRBV5-1 | NA
TGCGCCAGCAGGCAAGATGGGCAGGGGTCGGTCTATGGCTACACCTTC | CASRQDGQGSVYGYTF | NA | TRBJ1-2 | TRBV4-1 | NA
TGTGCCAGCGGCGATTGGGGGAACTACGAGCAGTACTTC | CASGDWGNYEQYF | NA | TRBJ2-7 | TRBV5-6 | NA
TGTGCCAGCAGCTCCCGGGACAGGGGGAGGGAGACCCAGTACTTC | CASSSRDRGRETQYF | NA | TRBJ2-5 | TRBV7-2 | TRBD1
TGCAGCGTTGAAGGCGGGGCAGGCCTTGGCTACACCTTC | CSVEGGAGLGYTF | NA | TRBJ1-2 | TRBV29-1 | NA
TGTGCCAGCAGTTACTCTGGGACAGGGATCGAGCAGTACTTC | CASSYSGTGIEQYF | NA | TRBJ2-7 | TRBV6-5 | TRBD1
TGCGCCAGCAGCTTAATAGCGGGAGCTAAGGAGCAGTACTTC | CASSLIAGAKEQYF | NA | TRBJ2-7 | TRBV5-1 | TRBD2
TGTGCCAGCAGCCAAGGGCCCCGGTCAGGTAATGCTGGGGCCAACGTCCTGACTTTC | CASSQGPRSGNAGANVLTF | NA | TRBJ2-6 | TRBV4-2 | NA
TGCGCCAGCAGGGGCAGCCTGAACACTGAAGCTTTCTTT | CASRGSLNTEAFF | few | TRBJ1-1 | TRBV10-1 | NA
TGTGCCAGCGACAGGGACTCCTACGAGCAGTACTTC | CASDRDSYEQYF | NA | TRBJ2-7 | TRBV2 | TRBD1
TGTGCCAGCAGCTCGCCGGGACAGCAGTGGAAGCAGTACTTC | CASSSPGQQWKQYF | NA | TRBJ2-7 | TRBV7-2 | TRBD1
TGTGCCAGCAGCGGGGGGGACCGATCAAAGACTGAAGCTTTCTTT | CASSGGDRSKTEAFF | few | TRBJ1-1 | TRBV5-4 | NA
TGTGCCAGCGCTCGGGGGGCCGCCGTGAATGAGCAGTTCTTC | CASARGAAVNEQFF | NA | TRBJ2-1 | TRBV7-2 | NA
TGTGCCAGCAGCCGCCGGGACTTTTACAATGAGCAGTTCTTC | CASSRRDFYNEQFF | NA | TRBJ2-1 | TRBV14 | NA
TGTGCCAGCAGCTTAGCGGGCAGGGTAAACGAGCAGTACTTC | CASSLAGRVNEQYF | NA | TRBJ2-7 | TRBV11-2 | NA
TGTGCCAGTGGCGAGGGGGCGCAGGTCAATGGCTACACCTTC | CASGEGAQVNGYTF | NA | TRBJ1-2 | TRBV13 | TRBD1
TGTGCCCCACGGGGGGGCTGGCAGCCCCAGCATTTT | CAPRGGWQPQHF | NA | TRBJ1-5 | TRBV19 | NA